The sequence of this TCR beta chain was determined in a study of cytomegalovirus exposure and HLA in healthy donors. Study-wide results and limits: A list of approximately 150 TCR beta chains associated with cytomegalovirus was given.

After removal of 2 bases from V and 7 bases from J, the junction contained 6 bases not matched to a gene. CDR1 MGHRA and CDR2 YSYEKL come from the germline V gene. CDR3 length: 16 amino acids. This clone was counted only a few times. The antigen is unknown. PCR primers comprised 60 Vbeta and 13 Jbeta primers. Only in-frame clones appear in the TCRdb table, and some are missing; sequencing was by immunoSEQ multiplex PCR. The sample lists some 190,000 clones, about 84% occurring once. Specimen: PBMCs. This sequence was found in a woman aged 30 to 39 in good health and CMV-seropositive. The rearrangement joins TRBV4-1 to TRBJ1-6; 9 nucleotides line up with TRBD1. The DNA of the CDR3 is TGCGCCAGCAGCCAACGGACAGGGGACGTGAATTCACCCCTCCACTTT. Translating it yields CASSQRTGDVNSPLHF.